These T cell receptor beta chains were read from a single sample in a study of CD8 T cells in ankylosing spondylitis. MiXCR was run by TCRdb on the 5' RACE reads, yielding one entry per CDR3 protein. The sample holds some 140,000 distinct CDR3 sequences, roughly 8.4% seen once. The sample was synovial fluid, either unsorted or a sorted T cell fraction (not recorded which). All receptors derive from a male donor with ankylosing spondylitis. Both conserved end residues are part of each CDR3. Each record gives: V gene, J gene, CDR3 length, clone size, D gene, CDR3 protein, CDR3 DNA. A D gene is named only where the DNA matches it firmly. A row's size may be missing; if present it is once, few, many or a size class.

>TRBV11-1|TRBJ2-1|19|few|.
CASSLNRLGGQGAYNEQFF
TGTGCCAGCAGCTTAAACAGGCTGGGGGGCCAAGGCGCCTACAATGAGCAGTTCTTC
>TRBV25-1|TRBJ1-2|15|many|.
CASSEDGVVYYGYTF
TGTGCCAGCAGTGAAGATGGAGTAGTCTACTATGGCTACACCTTC
>TRBV29-1|TRBJ2-1|14|many|TRBD2
CSVLAGGPFNEQFF
TGCAGCGTTCTAGCGGGAGGGCCGTTCAATGAGCAGTTCTTC
>TRBV9|TRBJ2-3|15|many|TRBD2
CASSRLAGGTDTQYF
TGTGCCAGCAGCAGACTAGCGGGAGGCACAGATACGCAGTATTTT
>TRBV6-2/TRBV6-3|TRBJ2-5|13|few|.
CASNQLNRETQYF
TGTGCCAGCAATCAATTGAATCGAGAGACCCAGTACTTC
>TRBV6-1|TRBJ1-1|11|.|.
CASTRGLEAFF
TGTGCCAGCACTAGGGGTTTGGAAGCTTTCTTT
>TRBV5-1|TRBJ2-1|14|.|TRBD1
CASHEDRGQNEQFF
TGCGCCAGCCACGAAGACAGGGGACAGAATGAGCAGTTCTTC
>TRBV6-6|TRBJ1-2|12|many|.
CASSYSTGGYTF
TGTGCCAGCAGTTACTCCACAGGAGGCTACACCTTC
>TRBV11-2|TRBJ2-3|14|few|.
CASSLGSVTDTQYF
TGTGCCAGCAGCTTAGGCTCAGTCACAGATACGCAGTATTTT
>TRBV27|TRBJ1-1|15|many|.
CASSLRIPRALEAFF
TGTGCCAGCAGTTTAAGGATCCCCCGGGCCCTTGAAGCTTTCTTT